This TCR beta chain is drawn from a study of early T cells in non-severe SARS-CoV-2 infection (dated by TCRdb to about 2021). Background on the whole study: Because TCR sequencing relied on bulk RNA taken from unsorted whole blood, pairing of alpha and beta chains was not possible.

From the cysteine up to the phenylalanine, the CDR3 has a length of 16 residues. Here the CDR3 DNA is all that survives: 48 bases in frame from base 1. Relative to germline, V is missing 3 bases and J is missing 0 bases, with 5 bases of the junction outside any gene match. CDR1 SGHAT and CDR2 FQNNGV were looked up in the germline V gene. Libraries were constructed by 5' RACE. Instrument on record: NextSeq 500. The TCR library protocol attached unique molecular identifiers to individual cDNA molecules to correct for sequencing error and PCR bias. Both TCR alpha and beta chains were sequenced, and tight co-correlation was observed between alpha and beta sequence abundances in each sample. The original pipeline was this. Decombinator V4 was used to annotate the V gene, J gene and CDR3 of the TCR sequences. Expanded TCRs were defined as changing significantly between any two time points under a Poisson model with p below 0.0001. TCR abundances were normalised to the total number of TCRs sequenced in each sample and reported as counts per million. MAIT TCRs were defined by TRAV1-2 paired with TRAJ12, TRAJ20 or TRAJ33, and iNKT TCRs by TRAV10 paired with TRAJ18. VDJdb, accessed on 1 November 2021, was searched for TCRs annotated for CMV, EBV and SARS-CoV-2, and TCRs annotated for more than one antigen were excluded. The raw public data were reprocessed by TCRdb itself: fastp quality trimming at Q25, MiXCR clonotype calling, in-frame beta chains only. Every entry covers one CDR3 protein and lists the most common genes and DNA from its rows. The V and J calls here are based on TCRdb, not the publication. The sample has roughly 47,000 distinct CDR3 sequences on record, roughly 6% of them singletons. Over 2.5% of the sample lies in the top ten.

Results and caveats for the whole study, not just this receptor: VDJdb matching was skewed toward anti-spike CD8 responses and likely underestimated virus-specific expansions by missing private and CD4 specificities.

As concerns this clonotype: The specificity of this receptor is unknown. One base away there is no much larger clone; base qualities are not given.

The study was a case-control design nested within a healthcare worker cohort in London, UK, with weekly nasopharyngeal swab PCR tests and blood sampling. Healthcare workers were recruited between 23 and 31 March 2020, during the week of the UK lockdown, and were followed weekly for up to about 15 weeks. The sample consisted of whole blood, taken at baseline. The receptor chain draws on TRBV11-2 and TRBJ2-1; a stretch of 7 junction bases matches TRBD2. The source of this sequence is an adult who was a healthcare worker with PCR-confirmed SARS-CoV-2 infection or an uninfected control (not recorded which). The DNA sequence is TGTGCCAGCAGCTTGTCTAGCGGTAGCTCCTACAATGAGCAGTTCTTC. It translates to CASSLSSGSSYNEQFF.